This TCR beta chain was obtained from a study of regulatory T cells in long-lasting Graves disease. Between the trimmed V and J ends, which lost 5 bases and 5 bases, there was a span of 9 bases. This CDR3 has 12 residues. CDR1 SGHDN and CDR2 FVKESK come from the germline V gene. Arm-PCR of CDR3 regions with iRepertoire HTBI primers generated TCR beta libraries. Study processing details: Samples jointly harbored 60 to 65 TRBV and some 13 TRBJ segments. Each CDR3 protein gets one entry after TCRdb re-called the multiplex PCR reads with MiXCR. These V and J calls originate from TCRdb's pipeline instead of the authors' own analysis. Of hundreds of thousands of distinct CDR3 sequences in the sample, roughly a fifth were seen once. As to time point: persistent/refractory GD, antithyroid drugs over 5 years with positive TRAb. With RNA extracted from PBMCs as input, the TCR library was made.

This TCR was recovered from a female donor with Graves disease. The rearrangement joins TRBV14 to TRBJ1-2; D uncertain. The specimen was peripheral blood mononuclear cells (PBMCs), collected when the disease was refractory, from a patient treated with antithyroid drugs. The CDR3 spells CASSKRAYGYTF. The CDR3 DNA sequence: TGTGCCAGCAGCAAAAGAGCTTATGGCTACACCTTC.